One sample yielded the 3 T cell receptor beta chains listed below, sequenced in a study of T cell responses to AZD1222 COVID-19 vaccine. The protocol was immunoSEQ multiplex PCR, while the TCRdb copy is restricted to in-frame clones and leaves out a portion. The top ten clones hold 5% of a sample with roughly 80,000 clones, roughly 86% of them seen once. Here the sequenced sample was peripheral blood, taken on day 0 of MenACWY control vaccination. These receptors all stem from an adult in good health.

The chain recombines TRBV7-6 with TRBJ1-4; 8 positions agree with TRBD1. The germline V gene encodes CDR1 SGHVS and CDR2 FNYEAQ. This CDR3 is 15 amino acids long. Trimming removed 5 bases from V and 4 bases from J; junction bases left unmatched: 6. The CDR3 sequence: CASSGGDRLNEKLFF. The CDR3 coding sequence is TGTGCCAGCAGCGGGGGGGACAGGCTTAATGAAAAACTGTTTTTT. The full variable domain, rest sourced from reference TRBV7-6 and TRBJ1-4, is GAGVSQSPRYKVTKRGQDVALRCDPISGHVSLYWYRQALGQGPEFLTYFNYEAQQDKSGLPNDRFSAERPEGSISTLTIQRTEQRDSAMYRCASSGGDRLNEKLFFGSGTQLSVL.

The chain combines TRBV6-6 with TRBJ1-1; D unclear. The germline V and J ends were trimmed by 2 bases and 8 bases, with 9 bases remaining between them. Per germline, CDR1 MNHNY and CDR2 SVGAGI (reference sequence). This CDR3 spans 12 amino acids. CDR3 bases: TGTGCCAGCAGTTACGGGTATTCGGAAGCTTTCTTT. It codes for CASSYGYSEAFF.

This clone has only a few counts. V gene TRBV19 combines with J gene TRBJ2-2, with D possibly matching TRBD1 (6 bases). V dropped 7 bases and J dropped 1 base, with 10 bases sitting between them. CDR3 length: 14 amino acids. The V gene's germline CDR1 is LNHDA and CDR2 SQIVND (reference sequence). This CDR3 reads CASTTGLNTGELFF. For the CDR3, the DNA is TGTGCCAGTACGACAGGCCTGAACACCGGGGAGCTGTTTTTT.